What follows is one T cell receptor beta chain and its context. The antigen remains undetermined. The sample belongs to a study of Ad26.COV2.S vaccination and SARS-CoV-2 variants. The V segment lost 5 bases and the J segment 3 bases; nucleotides outside the gene matches: 7. Germline CDR1 MNHEY, CDR2 SVGAGI. There are 15 residues in the CDR3. Study-level points and caveats: Spike-specific TCR breadth was greater after Ad26.COV2.S than placebo. TCR breadth and depth estimates may have understated total T cell responses.

Profiled with immunoSEQ multiplex PCR; TCRdb holds only in-frame clones, not every one. The sample consists of tens of thousands of clones, more than 65% of them appearing once. The genes are TRBV6-5 and TRBJ2-7; TRBD2 matches at 10 bases. This receptor was obtained from a human donor who had recovered from COVID-19. The sequencing used peripheral blood, collected after recovery from COVID-19. CDR3 nucleotides: TGTGCCAGCAGTCTAGGGACTAGCGCCGACTACGAGCAGTACTTC. Encoded protein: CASSLGTSADYEQYF.